These T cell receptor beta chains were read from a single sample in a study of beta chain features in type 1 diabetes. Sequenced by immunoSEQ multiplex PCR; TCRdb stores in-frame clones only, minus some. This table holds hundreds of thousands of clones, around an eighth found once. Sequenced input: naive CD4+ T cells from blood. The source is a man aged 18-30 years with type 1 diabetes. The CDR3 runs from the conserved cysteine through the conserved F or W. Each record gives: J gene, clone size, V gene, CDR3 protein. Size is stated for part of the rows, as once, few or many counts, or as a class when the clone is expanded.

j_gene: TRBJ2-3; abundance: few; v_gene: TRBV19; CDR3aa: CASMDGGPTDTQYF
j_gene: TRBJ2-7; abundance: few; v_gene: TRBV10-3; CDR3aa: CAISEGPGDEQYF
j_gene: TRBJ2-2; abundance: .; v_gene: TRBV29-1; CDR3aa: CSVEGQGYTGELFF
j_gene: TRBJ1-2; abundance: .; v_gene: TRBV30; CDR3aa: CAWKGGERGYTF
j_gene: TRBJ2-2; abundance: .; v_gene: TRBV4-3; CDR3aa: CASSHKTGNNVGELFF
j_gene: TRBJ2-1; abundance: few; v_gene: TRBV6-6; CDR3aa: CASSAGGYNEQFF
j_gene: TRBJ2-1; abundance: few; v_gene: TRBV28; CDR3aa: CASSLHLGAGQNEQFF
j_gene: TRBJ1-4; abundance: few; v_gene: TRBV30; CDR3aa: CAWMRAGINEKLFF
j_gene: TRBJ2-3; abundance: .; v_gene: TRBV5-4; CDR3aa: CASSSMVGGTDTQYF
j_gene: TRBJ1-2; abundance: .; v_gene: TRBV21-1; CDR3aa: CASSKAGWWTENYGYTF
j_gene: TRBJ1-4; abundance: .; v_gene: TRBV7-2; CDR3aa: CASSREGGEKLFF
j_gene: TRBJ2-3; abundance: .; v_gene: TRBV13; CDR3aa: CASSNLLEYSGRTDTQYF
j_gene: TRBJ2-2; abundance: .; v_gene: TRBV29-1; CDR3aa: CSGGQGTTGELFF
j_gene: TRBJ1-5; abundance: few; v_gene: TRBV29-1; CDR3aa: CSVETGINQPQHF
j_gene: TRBJ1-1; abundance: few; v_gene: TRBV7-2; CDR3aa: CASSLDGGTEAFF
j_gene: TRBJ2-1; abundance: .; v_gene: TRBV5-1; CDR3aa: CASSTGTLTYNEQFF
j_gene: TRBJ1-5; abundance: .; v_gene: TRBV9; CDR3aa: CASSVGTRQGAQHF
j_gene: TRBJ2-7; abundance: .; v_gene: TRBV28; CDR3aa: CASSLAGIGFEQYF
j_gene: TRBJ1-2; abundance: .; v_gene: TRBV27; CDR3aa: CASSSDREHYGYTF
j_gene: TRBJ2-2; abundance: .; v_gene: TRBV14; CDR3aa: CASSPNIANTGELFF
j_gene: TRBJ1-5; abundance: .; v_gene: TRBV19; CDR3aa: CASSIGGQADYSNQPQHF
j_gene: TRBJ2-2; abundance: .; v_gene: TRBV4-3; CDR3aa: CASSQGTSGGLNTGELFF
j_gene: TRBJ2-1; abundance: few; v_gene: TRBV29-1; CDR3aa: CSAQGDNEQFF
j_gene: TRBJ2-5; abundance: few; v_gene: TRBV25-1; CDR3aa: CASSESKGPRVGETQYF
j_gene: TRBJ2-5; abundance: .; v_gene: TRBV5-6; CDR3aa: CASQQGPGETQYF
j_gene: TRBJ2-7; abundance: .; v_gene: TRBV29-1; CDR3aa: CSVNGASAKVEYEQYF
j_gene: TRBJ2-7; abundance: .; v_gene: TRBV29-1; CDR3aa: CSVVRSGTGIYEQYF
j_gene: TRBJ2-5; abundance: .; v_gene: TRBV5-1; CDR3aa: CASSLGTFQETQYF
j_gene: TRBJ2-5; abundance: .; v_gene: TRBV20-1; CDR3aa: CSVKETQYF
j_gene: TRBJ2-5; abundance: few; v_gene: TRBV7-2; CDR3aa: CASSLVQGGETQYF
j_gene: TRBJ2-7; abundance: few; v_gene: TRBV27; CDR3aa: CASAPRGRREQYF
j_gene: .; abundance: .; v_gene: TRBV9; CDR3aa: CASITRGLPKETYEQYF
j_gene: TRBJ1-2; abundance: .; v_gene: TRBV21-1; CDR3aa: CASSKGRDGQAGYTF
j_gene: TRBJ1-3; abundance: .; v_gene: TRBV30; CDR3aa: CAWNPQGAGNTIYF
j_gene: TRBJ1-1; abundance: few; v_gene: TRBV6-5; CDR3aa: CASSTEDRGLVEAFF
j_gene: TRBJ1-5; abundance: .; v_gene: TRBV25-1; CDR3aa: CASSERGQGDQPQHF
j_gene: TRBJ2-1; abundance: .; v_gene: TRBV2; CDR3aa: CASSALLSYNEQFF
j_gene: TRBJ2-5; abundance: .; v_gene: TRBV7-3; CDR3aa: CASSSDSQETQYF
j_gene: TRBJ2-5; abundance: few; v_gene: TRBV10-3; CDR3aa: CATGLAGASETQYF
j_gene: TRBJ1-1; abundance: few; v_gene: TRBV29-1; CDR3aa: CSVSGRVNTEAFF
j_gene: TRBJ1-5; abundance: .; v_gene: TRBV27; CDR3aa: CASSFHYTSQHF
j_gene: TRBJ1-1; abundance: .; v_gene: TRBV29-1; CDR3aa: CSVPRGTWETEAFF
j_gene: TRBJ2-7; abundance: .; v_gene: TRBV28; CDR3aa: CASSSSGKISYEQYF
j_gene: TRBJ2-3; abundance: .; v_gene: TRBV7-2; CDR3aa: CASSLPSTDTQYF
j_gene: TRBJ1-5; abundance: few; v_gene: TRBV23-1; CDR3aa: CASSQSIQGGSNQPQHF
j_gene: TRBJ2-1; abundance: .; v_gene: TRBV30; CDR3aa: CAWSRGGEQFF
j_gene: TRBJ2-4; abundance: few; v_gene: TRBV5-1; CDR3aa: CASSFGDTKNIQYF
j_gene: TRBJ2-3; abundance: few; v_gene: TRBV7-9; CDR3aa: CASSPQRDGSTDTQYF
j_gene: TRBJ2-3; abundance: .; v_gene: TRBV4-1; CDR3aa: CASSQGIPSARTDTQYF
j_gene: TRBJ1-3; abundance: .; v_gene: TRBV30; CDR3aa: CAWMLLPGSSGNTIYF
j_gene: TRBJ1-4; abundance: few; v_gene: TRBV2; CDR3aa: CASSEAGRGEKLFF
j_gene: TRBJ2-1; abundance: .; v_gene: TRBV15; CDR3aa: CATSRSTGEQFF
j_gene: TRBJ2-1; abundance: .; v_gene: TRBV7-2; CDR3aa: CASSPSGVVYEQFF
j_gene: TRBJ2-3; abundance: few; v_gene: TRBV29-1; CDR3aa: CSVAHRGSGGVPGTDTQYF
j_gene: TRBJ1-4; abundance: .; v_gene: TRBV11-2; CDR3aa: CASSFLGPPLGEKLFF
j_gene: TRBJ1-6; abundance: few; v_gene: TRBV5-1; CDR3aa: CASSLDSRGRLDSPLHF
j_gene: TRBJ2-3; abundance: few; v_gene: TRBV5-1; CDR3aa: CASSFTSDTQYF